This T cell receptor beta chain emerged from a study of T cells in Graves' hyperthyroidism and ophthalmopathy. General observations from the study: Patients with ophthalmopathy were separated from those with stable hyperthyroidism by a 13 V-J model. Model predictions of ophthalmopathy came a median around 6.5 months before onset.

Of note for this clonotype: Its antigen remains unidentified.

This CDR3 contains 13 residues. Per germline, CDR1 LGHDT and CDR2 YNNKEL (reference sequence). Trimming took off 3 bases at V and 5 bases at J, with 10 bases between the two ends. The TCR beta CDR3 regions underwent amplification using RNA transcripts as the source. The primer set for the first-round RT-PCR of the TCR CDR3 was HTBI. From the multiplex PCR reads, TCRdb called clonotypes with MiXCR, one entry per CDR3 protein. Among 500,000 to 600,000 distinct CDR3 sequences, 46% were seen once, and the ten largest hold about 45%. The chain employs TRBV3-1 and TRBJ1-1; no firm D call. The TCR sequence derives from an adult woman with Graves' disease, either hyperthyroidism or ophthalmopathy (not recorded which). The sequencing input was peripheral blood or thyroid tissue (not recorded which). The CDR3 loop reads CASSQSPGTEAFF. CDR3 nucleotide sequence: TGTGCCAGCAGCCAGTCCCCGGGAACTGAAGCTTTCTTT.